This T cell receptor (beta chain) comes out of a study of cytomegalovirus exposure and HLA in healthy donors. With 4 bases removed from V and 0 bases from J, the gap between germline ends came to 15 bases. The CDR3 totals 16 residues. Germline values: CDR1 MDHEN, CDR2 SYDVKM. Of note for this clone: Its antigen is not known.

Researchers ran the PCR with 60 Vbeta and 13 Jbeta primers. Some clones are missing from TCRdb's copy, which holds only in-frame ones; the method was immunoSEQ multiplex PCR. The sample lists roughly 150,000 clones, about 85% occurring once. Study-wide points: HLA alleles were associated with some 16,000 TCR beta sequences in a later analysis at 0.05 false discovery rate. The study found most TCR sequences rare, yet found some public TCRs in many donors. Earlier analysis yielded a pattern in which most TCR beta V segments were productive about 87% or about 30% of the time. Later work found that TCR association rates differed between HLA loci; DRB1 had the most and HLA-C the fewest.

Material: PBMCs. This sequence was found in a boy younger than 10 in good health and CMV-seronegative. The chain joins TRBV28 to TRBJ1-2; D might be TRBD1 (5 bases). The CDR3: CASSSTGGLANYGYTF. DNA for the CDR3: TGTGCCAGCAGTTCAACAGGAGGGTTAGCTAACTATGGCTACACCTTC.